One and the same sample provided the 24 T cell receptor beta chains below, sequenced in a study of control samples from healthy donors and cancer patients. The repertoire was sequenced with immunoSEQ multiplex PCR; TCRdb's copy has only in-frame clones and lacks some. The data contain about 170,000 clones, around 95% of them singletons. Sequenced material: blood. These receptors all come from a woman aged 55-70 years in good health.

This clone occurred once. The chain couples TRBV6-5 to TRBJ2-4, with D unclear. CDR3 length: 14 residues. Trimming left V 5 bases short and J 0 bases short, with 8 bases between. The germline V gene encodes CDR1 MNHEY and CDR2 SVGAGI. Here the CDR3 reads CASSRSSAKNIQYF. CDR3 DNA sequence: TGTGCCAGCAGTCGGTCTTCAGCCAAAAACATTCAGTACTTC.

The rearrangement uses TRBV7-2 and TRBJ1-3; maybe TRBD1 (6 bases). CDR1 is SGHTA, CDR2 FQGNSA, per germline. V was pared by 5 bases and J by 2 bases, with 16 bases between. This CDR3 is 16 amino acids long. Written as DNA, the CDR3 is TGTGCCAGCAGCATCCCAGGGGTTCGGGCTGGAAACACCATATATTTT. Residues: CASSIPGVRAGNTIYF.

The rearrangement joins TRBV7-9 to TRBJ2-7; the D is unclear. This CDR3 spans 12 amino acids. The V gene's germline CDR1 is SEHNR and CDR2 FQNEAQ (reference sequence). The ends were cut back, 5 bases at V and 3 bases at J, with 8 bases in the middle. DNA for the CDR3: TGTGCCAGCAGCCCGGGTAGCTACGAGCAGTACTTC. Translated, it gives CASSPGSYEQYF. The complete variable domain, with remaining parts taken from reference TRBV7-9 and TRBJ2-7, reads DTGVSQNPRHKITKRGQNVTFRCDPISEHNRLYWYRQTLGQGPEFLTYFQNEAQLEKSRLLSDRFSAERPKGSFSTLEIQRTEQGDSAMYLCASSPGSYEQYFGPGTRLTVT.

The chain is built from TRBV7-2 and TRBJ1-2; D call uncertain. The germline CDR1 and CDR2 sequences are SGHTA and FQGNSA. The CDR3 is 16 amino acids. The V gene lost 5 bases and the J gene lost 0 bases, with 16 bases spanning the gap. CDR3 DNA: TGTGCCAGCAGCCCCGGTGGGATAATAGCTAACTATGGCTACACCTTC. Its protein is CASSPGGIIANYGYTF.

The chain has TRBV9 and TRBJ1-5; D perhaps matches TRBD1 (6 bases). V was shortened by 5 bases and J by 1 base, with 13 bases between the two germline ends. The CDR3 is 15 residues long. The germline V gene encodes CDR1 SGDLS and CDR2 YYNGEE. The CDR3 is CASSPGTRSNQPQHF. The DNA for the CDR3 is TGTGCCAGCAGTCCGGGGACACGAAGCAATCAGCCCCAGCATTTT.

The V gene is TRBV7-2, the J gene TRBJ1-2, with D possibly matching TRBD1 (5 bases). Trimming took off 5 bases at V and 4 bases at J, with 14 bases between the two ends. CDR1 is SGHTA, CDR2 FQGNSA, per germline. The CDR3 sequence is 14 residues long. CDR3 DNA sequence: TGTGCCAGCAGCCAGGGCCCCGATTCCTATGGCTACACCTTC. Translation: CASSQGPDSYGYTF.

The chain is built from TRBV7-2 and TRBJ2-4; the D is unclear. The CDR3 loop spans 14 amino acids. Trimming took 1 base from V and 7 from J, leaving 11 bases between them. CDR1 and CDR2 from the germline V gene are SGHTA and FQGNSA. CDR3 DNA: TGTGCCAGCAGCTTAGACCGGGCAAAGAACATTCAGTACTTC. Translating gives CASSLDRAKNIQYF.

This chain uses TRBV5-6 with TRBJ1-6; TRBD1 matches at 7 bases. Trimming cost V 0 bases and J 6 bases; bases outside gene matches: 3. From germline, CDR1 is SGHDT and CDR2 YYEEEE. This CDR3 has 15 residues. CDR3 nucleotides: TGTGCCAGCAGCTTGGACAGGGGCGGTAATTCACCCCTCCACTTT. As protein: CASSLDRGGNSPLHF.

Here the CDR3 reads CASSHGRGINQPQHF. CDR3 DNA sequence: TGTGCCAGCAGCCATGGCAGGGGCATCAATCAGCCCCAGCATTTT. The rearrangement joins TRBV3-1 (or the pseudogene TRBV3-2) to TRBJ1-5, with D perhaps matching TRBD1 (6 bases). Germline V lookup: CDR1 LGHDT, CDR2 YNNKEL (reference sequence). This CDR3 is built from 15 residues. V lost 3 bases and J lost 3, with 12 bases in between.

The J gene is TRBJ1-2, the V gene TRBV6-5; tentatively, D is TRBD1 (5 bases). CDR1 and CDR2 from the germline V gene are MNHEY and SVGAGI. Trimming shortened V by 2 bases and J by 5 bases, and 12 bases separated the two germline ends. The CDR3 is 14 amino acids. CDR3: CASSYRRGGYGYTF. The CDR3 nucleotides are TGTGCCAGCAGTTACCGGAGGGGCGGGTATGGCTACACCTTC.

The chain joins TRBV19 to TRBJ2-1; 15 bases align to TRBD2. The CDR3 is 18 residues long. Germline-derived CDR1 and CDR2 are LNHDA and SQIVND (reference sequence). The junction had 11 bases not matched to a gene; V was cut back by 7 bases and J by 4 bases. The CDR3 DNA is TGTGCCAGTACCGGGACTAGCGGGGGGAACAGTCAGTACAATGAGCAGTTCTTC. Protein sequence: CASTGTSGGNSQYNEQFF.

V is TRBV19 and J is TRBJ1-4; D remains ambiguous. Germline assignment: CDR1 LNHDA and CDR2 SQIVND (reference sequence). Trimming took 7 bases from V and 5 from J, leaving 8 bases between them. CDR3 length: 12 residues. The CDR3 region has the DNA TGTGCCAGTAAATGGGGAAATGAAAAACTGTTTTTT. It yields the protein CASKWGNEKLFF.

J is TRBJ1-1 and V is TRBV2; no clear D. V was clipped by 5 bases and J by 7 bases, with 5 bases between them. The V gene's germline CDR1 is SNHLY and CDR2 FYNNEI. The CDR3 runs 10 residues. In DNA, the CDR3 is TGTGCCAGCAGTAACGATGAAGCTTTCTTT. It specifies CASSNDEAFF.

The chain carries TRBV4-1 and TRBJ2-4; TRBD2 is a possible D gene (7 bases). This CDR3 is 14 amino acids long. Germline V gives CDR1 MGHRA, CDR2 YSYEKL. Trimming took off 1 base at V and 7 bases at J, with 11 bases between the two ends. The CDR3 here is CASSQAGRGNIQYF. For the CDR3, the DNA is TGCGCCAGCAGCCAAGCAGGGAGGGGGAACATTCAGTACTTC.

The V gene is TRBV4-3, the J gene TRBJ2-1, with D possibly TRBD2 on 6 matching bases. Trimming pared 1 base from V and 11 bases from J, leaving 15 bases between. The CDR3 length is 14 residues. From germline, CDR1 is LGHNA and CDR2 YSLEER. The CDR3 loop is CASSQVEGTLKQFF. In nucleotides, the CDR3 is TGCGCCAGCAGCCAAGTGGAAGGGACTCTAAAGCAGTTCTTC.

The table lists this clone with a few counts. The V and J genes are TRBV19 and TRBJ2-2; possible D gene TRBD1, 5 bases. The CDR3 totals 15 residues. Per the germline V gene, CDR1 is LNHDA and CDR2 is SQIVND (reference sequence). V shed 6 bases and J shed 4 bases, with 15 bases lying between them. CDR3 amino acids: CASRRTIPGTGELFF. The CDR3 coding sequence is TGTGCCAGTAGACGGACAATTCCAGGCACCGGGGAGCTGTTTTTT.

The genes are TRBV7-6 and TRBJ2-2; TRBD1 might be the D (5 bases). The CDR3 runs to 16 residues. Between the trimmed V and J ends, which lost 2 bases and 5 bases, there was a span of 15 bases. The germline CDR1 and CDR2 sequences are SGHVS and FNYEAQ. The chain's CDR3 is CASSLRRGRDTGELFF. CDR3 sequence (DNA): TGTGCCAGCAGCTTAAGGCGCGGCAGGGATACCGGGGAGCTGTTTTTT.

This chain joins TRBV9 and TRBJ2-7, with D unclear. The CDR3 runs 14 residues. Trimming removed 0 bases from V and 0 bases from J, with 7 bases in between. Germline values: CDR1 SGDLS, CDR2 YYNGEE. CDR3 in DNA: TGTGCCAGCAGCGTAGGGCCAGACTCCTACGAGCAGTACTTC. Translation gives CASSVGPDSYEQYF.

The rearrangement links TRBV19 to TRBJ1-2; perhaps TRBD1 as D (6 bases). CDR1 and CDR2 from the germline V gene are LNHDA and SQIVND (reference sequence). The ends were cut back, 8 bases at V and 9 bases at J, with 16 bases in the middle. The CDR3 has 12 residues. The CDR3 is CASGGSTVSYTF. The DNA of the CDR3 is TGTGCCAGTGGGGGCTCGACAGTCAGCTACACCTTC.

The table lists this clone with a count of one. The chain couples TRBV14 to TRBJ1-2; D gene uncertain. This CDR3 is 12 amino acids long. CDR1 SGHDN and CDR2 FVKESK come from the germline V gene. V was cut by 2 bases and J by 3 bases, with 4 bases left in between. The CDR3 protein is CASSQFDYGYTF. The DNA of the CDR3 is TGTGCCAGCAGCCAATTCGACTATGGCTACACCTTC. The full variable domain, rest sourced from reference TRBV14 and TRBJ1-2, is EAGVTQFPSHSVIEKGQTVTLRCDPISGHDNLYWYRRVMGKEIKFLLHFVKESKQDESGMPNNRFLAERTGGTYSTLKVQPAELEDSGVYFCASSQFDYGYTFGSGTRLTVV.

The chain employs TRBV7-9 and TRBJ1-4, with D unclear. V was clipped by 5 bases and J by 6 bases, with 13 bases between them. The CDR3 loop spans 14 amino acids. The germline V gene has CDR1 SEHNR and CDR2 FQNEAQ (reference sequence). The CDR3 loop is CASSQDLKDEKLFF. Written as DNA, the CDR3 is TGTGCCAGCAGCCAGGACCTTAAAGATGAAAAACTGTTTTTT.

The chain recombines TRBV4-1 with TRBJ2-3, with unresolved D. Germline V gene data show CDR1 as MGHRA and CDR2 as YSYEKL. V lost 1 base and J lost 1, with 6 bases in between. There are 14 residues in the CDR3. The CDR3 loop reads CASSQGSRTDTQYF. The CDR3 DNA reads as TGCGCCAGCAGCCAAGGTTCTCGCACAGATACGCAGTATTTT.

The CDR3: CASSQAARFYGYTF. The DNA for the CDR3 is TGCGCCAGCAGCCAAGCGGCCAGGTTCTATGGCTACACCTTC. This chain links TRBV4-1 with TRBJ1-2; D gene uncertain. CDR1 is MGHRA and CDR2 is YSYEKL in the germline V gene. The CDR3 is 14 amino acids. V lost 1 base to trimming and J lost 4 bases, with 10 bases between them.

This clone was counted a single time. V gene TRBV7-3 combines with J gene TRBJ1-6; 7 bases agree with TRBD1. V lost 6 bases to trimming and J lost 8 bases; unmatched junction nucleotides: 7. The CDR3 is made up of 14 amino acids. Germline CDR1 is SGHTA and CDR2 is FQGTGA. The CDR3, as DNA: TGTGCCAGCAGTCGACAGGGTTTTGATTCACCCCTCCACTTT. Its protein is CASSRQGFDSPLHF.